One and the same sample provided the 8 T cell receptor beta chains below, sequenced in a study of CD8 T cells in ankylosing spondylitis. TCRdb reprocessed the 5' RACE reads via MiXCR and lists one record per CDR3 protein. The sample contains 150,000 to 200,000 distinct CDR3 sequences, over 15% of which appear only once. Sequencing was done on a sample of blood, either unsorted or a sorted T cell fraction (not recorded which). These receptors came from a male donor aged 10-35 years with ankylosing spondylitis or in good health (not recorded which).

This clonotype was recorded many times. V is TRBV27 and J is TRBJ2-5; weak D call: TRBD2 (5 bases). Germline V gene data show CDR1 as MNHEY and CDR2 as SMNVEV (reference sequence). Trimming removed 6 bases at V and 3 bases at J, with 14 bases between. CDR3 length: 14 amino acids. The CDR3 DNA sequence: TGTGCCAGCAGATTAACCAGCGGAAAAGAGACCCAGTACTTC. Protein product: CASRLTSGKETQYF.

A note on this clonotype: The junction differs from germline at one of its ends, possibly a read error. The chain joins TRBV6-4 to TRBJ2-1; either TRBD1 or TRBD2 may fit D (6 bases each). The CDR3 contains 14 residues. Germline loops: CDR1 MRHNA, CDR2 SNTAGT. CDR3 bases: TGTGCCAGCAGACCAGAGGAGGGGGTGGCCGGACCCACCTTC. Amino acid sequence: CASRPEEGVAGPTF.

This clonotype came up many times. This chain joins TRBV20-1 and TRBJ1-2; TRBD1 matches 7 bases. The junction had 9 bases not matched to a gene; V was cut back by 1 base and J by 4 bases. The CDR3 length is 15 residues. Germline V lookup: CDR1 DFQATT, CDR2 SNEGSKA (reference sequence). CDR3 coding DNA: TGCAGTGCTAGAGGCGGGGACAGTGCTATCTATGGCTACACCTTC. It encodes CSARGGDSAIYGYTF.

This clonotype came up many times. The rearrangement uses TRBV5-6 and TRBJ2-5; D call uncertain. V was pared by 3 bases and J by 0 bases, with 12 bases between. CDR3 size: 15 residues. Looked up from germline, CDR1 is SGHDT and CDR2 is YYEEEE. The CDR3 is CASSSKTEYQETQYF. CDR3 sequence (DNA): TGTGCCAGCAGCTCAAAAACAGAGTACCAAGAGACCCAGTACTTC.

This clonotype appeared many times. This chain uses TRBV29-1 with TRBJ2-7; the D gene is possibly TRBD1 (6 bases). Germline V CDR1 and CDR2: SQVTM, ANQGSEA. This CDR3 has 12 residues. Trimming cost V 5 bases and J 3 bases, with 11 bases left between them. CDR3 coding DNA: TGCAGCGTTAGAGGACAGTTCTACGAGCAGTACTTC. Translating it yields CSVRGQFYEQYF.

This clonotype was picked up many times. This CDR3 reads CASSHRGPGEKLFF. CDR3 sequence (DNA): TGTGCCAGCAGTCACAGGGGGCCCGGTGAAAAACTGTTTTTT. The chain links TRBV12-3 or TRBV12-4 to TRBJ1-4; 9 bases map to TRBD1. With 5 bases clipped from V and 7 bases from J, the junction kept 5 bases outside the gene matches. The CDR3 is made up of 14 amino acids.

This clonotype was counted many times. J is TRBJ2-3 and V is TRBV27; 9 bases are shared with TRBD2. The J segment lost 6 bases and the V segment lost 3 bases, leaving 7 bases of the junction unmatched. The germline CDR1 and CDR2 sequences are MNHEY and SMNVEV (reference sequence). The CDR3 consists of 15 residues. The CDR3 DNA is TGTGCCAGCAGTTTCGGGACTAGCCGCCAGGATACGCAGTATTTT. Translation gives CASSFGTSRQDTQYF.

This clonotype has ten or more counts. This chain joins TRBV27 and TRBJ2-1; 8 bases map to TRBD1. The germline V gene has CDR1 MNHEY and CDR2 SMNVEV (reference sequence). The CDR3 contains 13 residues. V lost 6 bases, J lost 6 bases, and 4 bases stayed unmatched. This CDR3 is CASRTGAVNEQFF. CDR3 DNA: TGTGCCAGCAGGACAGGGGCGGTCAATGAGCAGTTCTTC.